The T cell receptor (beta chain) under discussion was sequenced for a study of human T cells and chemical hapten exposure. Study details: The study traced per-sample TCR yield variation mainly to small differences in pooled library volumes. Study outcomes and limitations: The study found that DPC sensitization did not change TCRs above 1 in 1000 frequency.

This clonotype was seen only a few times. The antigen is not known. TCRdb itself ran the RACE reads through MiXCR, one entry per CDR3 protein. Of roughly 130,000 distinct CDR3 sequences listed, approximately 9% are singletons. V was clipped by 0 bases and J by 5 bases, with 10 bases between them. From germline, CDR1 is MNHEY and CDR2 SVGAGI. The CDR3 length is 15 residues. Sample time point: healthy volunteer bleed at 2 weeks. Unfractionated whole blood yielded total RNA. The chain joins TRBV6-5 to TRBJ2-2, with no clear D. The specimen was whole blood. The source of this sequence is a male donor in good health. Some clones in this sample may be carry-over from other donors' samples. The CDR3 reads CASSYSSFRTGELFF. The CDR3 DNA is TGTGCCAGCAGTTACTCCTCCTTCCGTACCGGGGAGCTGTTTTTT.